The source of this T cell receptor (beta chain) is a study of prognosis after radiotherapy for stage I lung cancer. Across the study: Medical inoperability was considered to apply to all enrolled non-small cell lung cancer patients. The study enrolled more than 10 men and more than 5 women as patients, aged roughly 50 to 84 with a median of nearly 75 years. Findings of the study overall: In patients with versus without metastases, TRBV and TRBJ gene usage reportedly differed.

For each of two time points, an approximately 6.1-milliliter draw of peripheral blood was taken. From genomic DNA, TCR beta CDR3 was amplified by two-round multiplex PCR. Primers targeting each individual TRBV and TRBJ gene were applied in first-round PCR. TCRdb independently ran MiXCR on the multiplex PCR reads; one entry per CDR3 protein. Among roughly 30,000 distinct CDR3 sequences listed, 32% were seen once. This clonotype was counted only a few times. Its target is unknown. Per the germline V gene, CDR1 is LGHNA and CDR2 is YSLEER. This CDR3 has 15 amino acids. V shed 1 base and J shed 0 bases, with 9 bases lying between them.

This TCR came from a donor of 50 years or more with non-small cell lung cancer. The genes are TRBV4-3 and TRBJ1-1, with D unclear. Sequencing was performed on PBMCs, taken before or after stereotactic body radiation therapy (not recorded which). The CDR3 sequence is CASSQVLGVNTEAFF. CDR3 nucleotide sequence: TGCGCCAGCAGCCAAGTTCTTGGAGTGAACACTGAAGCTTTCTTT.